This entry features one TCR beta chain sequence. This sample stems from a study of identical twins. The V gene's germline CDR1 is SGHTA and CDR2 FQGNSA. The V and J ends lost 5 bases and 0 bases respectively, with 13 bases between them. CDR3 length equals 15 residues. TCRdb itself ran the 5' RACE reads through MiXCR, one entry per CDR3 protein. The sample carries 1.5 million to 2 million distinct CDR3 sequences, more than 30% recorded once. The sample taken for sequencing was cord blood. The source of this sequence is a newborn girl in good health. V gene TRBV7-2 combines with J gene TRBJ1-1, with unresolved D. The chain's CDR3 is CASSPGLIMNTEAFF. The CDR3, as DNA: TGTGCCAGCAGCCCCGGGTTGATCATGAACACTGAAGCTTTCTTT.